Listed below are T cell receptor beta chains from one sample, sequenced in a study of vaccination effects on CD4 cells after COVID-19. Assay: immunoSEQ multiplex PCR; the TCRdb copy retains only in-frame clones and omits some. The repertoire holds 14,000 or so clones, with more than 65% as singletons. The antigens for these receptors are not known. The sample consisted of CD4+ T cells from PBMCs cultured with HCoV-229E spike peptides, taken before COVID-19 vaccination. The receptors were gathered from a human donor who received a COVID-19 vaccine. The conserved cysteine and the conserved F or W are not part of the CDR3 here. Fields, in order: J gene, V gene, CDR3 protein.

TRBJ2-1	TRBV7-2	ASSLANEQF
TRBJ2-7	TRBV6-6	ASRGGLAGYEQY
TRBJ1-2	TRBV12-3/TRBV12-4	ASNTDSLGGYT
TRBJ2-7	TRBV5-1	ASSLGGYEQY
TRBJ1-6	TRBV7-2	ASSLERNSPLH
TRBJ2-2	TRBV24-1	ATSDLHSGRADTGELF
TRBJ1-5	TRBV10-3	AISASQGQGYQPQH
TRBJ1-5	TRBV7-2	ASSPYSWSNQPQH
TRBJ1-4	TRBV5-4	ASSIDSPNEKLF
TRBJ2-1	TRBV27	ASRLAGGNEQF
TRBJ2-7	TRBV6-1	ASSEAGQVAYEQY
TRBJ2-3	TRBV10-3	AIRGLGSTDTQY
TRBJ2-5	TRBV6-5	ASSRDGQGYGTQY
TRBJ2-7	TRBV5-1	ASGRSSYEQY
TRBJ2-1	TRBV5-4	ASNNWVSSYNEQF
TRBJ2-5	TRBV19	ASSGTSGFQETQY
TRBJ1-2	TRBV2	ASSEAATYGYT
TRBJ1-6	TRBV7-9	ASGRDNNNSPLH
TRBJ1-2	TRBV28	ASISQGTPYGYT
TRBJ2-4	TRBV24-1	ATSDTPGTRLAKNIQY
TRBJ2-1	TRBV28	ASSFYSGSHTSYNEQF
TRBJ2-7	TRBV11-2	ASSLSWSSGGSPYEQY
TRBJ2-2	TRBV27	ASSLSLLAGVTGELF
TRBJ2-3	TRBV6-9	ASLHVDLAGGPWDTQY
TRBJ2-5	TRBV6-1	ASSEFGETQY
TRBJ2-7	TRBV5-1	ASSLANGPPYEQY
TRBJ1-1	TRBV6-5	ASSYSGREAF
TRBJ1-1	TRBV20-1	SATGQGAF
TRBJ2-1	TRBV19	ASSGPGITGEQF
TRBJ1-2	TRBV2	ASSAGTNYGYT
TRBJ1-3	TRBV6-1	ASSEGSPSGNTIY
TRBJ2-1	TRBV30	AWRGLAGFYNEQF
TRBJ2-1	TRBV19	ATVRRDNEQF
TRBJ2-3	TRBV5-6	ASSLASRGGTVTQY
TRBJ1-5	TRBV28	ASSLVWVGSNQPQH
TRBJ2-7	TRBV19	ASSISGYSYEQY
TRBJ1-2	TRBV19	ASSPGQGSGYT
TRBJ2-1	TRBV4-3	ASSQAVDSGGAGEQF
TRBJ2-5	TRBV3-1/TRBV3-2	ASSSRNQETQY
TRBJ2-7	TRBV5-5	ASRTESSYEQY
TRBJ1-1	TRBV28	ASRGQGANTEAF
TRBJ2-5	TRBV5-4	ASSSLLGAETQY
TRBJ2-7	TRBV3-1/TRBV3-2	ASSQNYEQY
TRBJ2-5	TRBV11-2	ASSRQLQETQY
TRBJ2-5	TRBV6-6	ASSYPGGPETQY
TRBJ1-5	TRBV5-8	ASSFMVTGAVGNQPQH
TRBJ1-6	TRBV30	AWSGSRGIGTSSYNSPLH
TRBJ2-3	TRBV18	ASSPLRGQGAGTDTQY
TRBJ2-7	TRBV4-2	ASSPRTQARDYEQY
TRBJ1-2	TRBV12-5	ASGLVRGALASSDYGYT
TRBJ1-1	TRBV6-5	ASTNIMGNTEAF
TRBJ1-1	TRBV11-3	ASSNRGGDTEAF
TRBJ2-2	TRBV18	ASSPRAANTGELF